This T cell receptor (beta chain) is from a study of Ad26.COV2.S vaccination and SARS-CoV-2 variants. Study-wide points: TCR breadth and depth estimates may have understated total T cell responses.

In the case of this clone: Its antigen is unknown. This is likely a read error, given that the CDR3 carries no conserved phenylalanine or tryptophan at its end. No DNA is shown, since the ends of the CDR3 on it are uncertain; the CDR3 is the one TCRdb lists.

The treatment denotes: some 20 received Ad26.COV2.S at low or high dose, single or two shots; five or six received placebo; per-sample allocation not given. Sampling occurred on day 63 after the first vaccine or placebo injection. TCRdb's table, derived via immunoSEQ multiplex PCR, lists solely in-frame clones and lacks some. The sample consists of around 450,000 clones, 90% of them appearing once. Sequencing used peripheral blood, obtained in a trial of Ad26.COV2.S vaccine versus placebo. The receptor comes from a person aged 18-60 years who received the Ad26.COV2.S COVID-19 vaccine or a placebo.

Here the CDR3 reads CASSKMWGRDY. V is TRBV21-1 and J is TRBJ1-1. TRBV21-1 is a recognized pseudogene. The CDR3 spans 11 residues, counting both ends.